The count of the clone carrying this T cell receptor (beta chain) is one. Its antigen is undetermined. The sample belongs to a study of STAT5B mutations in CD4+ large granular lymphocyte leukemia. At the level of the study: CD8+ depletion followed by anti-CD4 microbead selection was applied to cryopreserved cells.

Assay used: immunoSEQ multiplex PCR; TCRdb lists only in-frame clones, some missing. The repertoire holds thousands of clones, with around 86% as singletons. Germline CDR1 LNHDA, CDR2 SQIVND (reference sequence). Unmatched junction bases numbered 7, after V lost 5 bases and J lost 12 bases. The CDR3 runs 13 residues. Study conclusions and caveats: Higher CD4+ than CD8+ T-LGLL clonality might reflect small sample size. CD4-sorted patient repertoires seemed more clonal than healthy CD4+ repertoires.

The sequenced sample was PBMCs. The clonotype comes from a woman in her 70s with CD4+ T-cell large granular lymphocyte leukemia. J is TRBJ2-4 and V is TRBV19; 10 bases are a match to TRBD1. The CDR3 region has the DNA TGTGCCAGTAGTTGGACAGGGGGGAAGGATCAGTACTTC. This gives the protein CASSWTGGKDQYF.